A selection of T cell receptor beta chains follows, all from one sample in a study of technical replicates of blood from four donors. Repertoires were generated with immunoSEQ multiplex PCR, while TCRdb's copy carries only in-frame clones and drops some. The table includes 60,000 to 80,000 clones, more than 85% detected once. The sequenced sample was PBMCs. These receptors were collected from a human donor in good health. Some clones in this sample may be carry-over from other donors' samples. The CDR3 runs from the conserved cysteine through the conserved F or W. The D gene is left open where the match is weak. Size is stated for part of the rows, as once, few or many counts, or as a class when the clone is expanded.

>TRBD1|once|TRBJ2-7|TRBV29-1
TGCAGCGTCAACACCGGGACAGGGGGCTACGAGCAGTACTTC
CSVNTGTGGYEQYF
>.|.|TRBJ2-1|TRBV15
TGTGCCACCAGCAGAGTGCCGAGCTCCTACAATGAGCAGTTCTTC
CATSRVPSSYNEQFF
>TRBD2|.|TRBJ2-3|TRBV2
TGTGCCAGCAAACTAGCTGGGACTAGCAGTACAGATACGCAGTATTTT
CASKLAGTSSTDTQYF
>TRBD2|.|TRBJ2-2|TRBV6-5
TGTGCCAGCAGAATAGCGGGAGAAGGGGCCGGGGAGCTGTTTTTT
CASRIAGEGAGELFF
>TRBD1|.|TRBJ2-7|TRBV19
TGTGCCAGTAGGATGGGGACAGGGGGCTTCAACGAGCAGTACTTC
CASRMGTGGFNEQYF
>.|.|TRBJ2-7|TRBV4-1
TGCGCCAGCAGCGCCGACGGGGCGGGATACTACGAGCAGTACTTC
CASSADGAGYYEQYF
>TRBD2|once|TRBJ2-7|TRBV9
TGTGCCAGCAGCGCCACAGCGGGAAACTACGAGCAGTACTTC
CASSATAGNYEQYF
>.|.|TRBJ1-4|TRBV5-5
TGTGCCAGCAGCAGTAACAGGCGTAGTGAAAAACTGTTTTTT
CASSSNRRSEKLFF
>TRBD2|.|TRBJ2-1|TRBV7-3
TGTGCCAGCAGCCCTAGGCTAGCGGTCCGTATTGAGCAGTTCTTC
CASSPRLAVRIEQFF
>.|.|TRBJ1-1|TRBV5-1
TGCGCCAGCAGCGGTCAGGTCCGTGAAGCTTTCTTT
CASSGQVREAFF
>TRBD1|once|TRBJ2-5|TRBV5-8
TGTGCCAGCAGCTCGGACAGGGAAGAGACCCAGTACTTC
CASSSDREETQYF
>TRBD2|once|TRBJ2-2|TRBV10-3
TGTGCCATCAGTGAGCGGAGGTTGGCTAGCGGGGATATAAACACCGGGGAGCTGTTTTTT
CAISERRLASGDINTGELFF